This is a list of T cell receptor beta chains from one sample in a study of STAT5B mutations in CD4+ large granular lymphocyte leukemia. Libraries were prepared by immunoSEQ multiplex PCR; TCRdb keeps only in-frame clonotypes and omits some of them. The table records 30,000 to 40,000 clones, 65% to 90% of them present only once. Sequences were obtained from CD4+ T cells from blood buffy coats. Receptor source: a human donor in good health. CDR3s include the opening cysteine and the closing phenylalanine or tryptophan.

TRBV7-2	CASSLMGEDEQFF
TRBV7-8	CASSLDEVTYEQYF
TRBV9	CASSVSPGTAGNTIYF
TRBV7-2	CASSQDRVGEQYF
TRBV5-1	CASSGGQINEKLFF
TRBV6-1	CASSQLGDHSYEQYF
TRBV28	CASSLSTGSPNTEAFF
TRBV15	CATSRSRRGPYEQYF
TRBV15	CATSRVASPDTQYF
TRBV30	CAWREPGGGGNQPQHF
TRBV28	CASSATVNYGYTF
TRBV7-2	CASSSGQDYGYTF
TRBV7-2	CASSHRWGLTSTDTQYF
TRBV30	CAWTLADRYEQYF
TRBV27	CASSFSGGTDTQYF
TRBV27	CASSSGIGGNTIYF
TRBV6-5	CASRLYPLSNQPQHF
TRBV30	CAWSVRRLETQYF
TRBV10-2	CASSEPSGGSYEQYF
TRBV25-1	CASSEPGRQGPEAFF
TRBV29-1	CSTPWGSSNYGYTF
TRBV7-9	CASSLGEGEETQYF
TRBV6-5	CASSYRPNTEAFF
TRBV27	CASSLRGSTEAFF
TRBV2	CASGGQGAGEQYF
TRBV28	CASRTLTGRSGNTIYF
TRBV28	CASSLGGRGGYNSPLHF
TRBV7-3	CASSSGSGQYNEQFF
TRBV28	CASRLRQETQYF
TRBV7-2	CASSLAGSDTQYF
TRBV6-1	CASSDGGGGSGIYKQYF
TRBV10-2	CASSGGGLLSGNTIYF
TRBV10-2	CASSEPGQGRRNEQFF
TRBV7-6	CASSKTSGRMNEQFF
TRBV28	CASSPIPANYGYTF
TRBV30	CAWSSTWGTEAFF
TRBV6-1	CASKLAGSRGYTF
TRBV4-2	CASSQGGSGAGEQYF
TRBV28	CASSSGTPSSYNEQFF
TRBV7-3	CASSLNKGNTIYF
TRBV6-5	CASSRRGNQPQHF
TRBV7-3	CASSLSGTVSGTDTQYF
TRBV9	CASSPGGGPGDQPQHF
TRBV5-6	CASSLRQNTEAFF
TRBV5-4	CASSPGQGSSYEQYF
TRBV10-2	CASRPQGDQPQHF
TRBV9	CASSVATSGDEQFF
TRBV28	CASSSTSGSYEQYF
TRBV5-6	CASSLAGPGGGTGELFF
TRBV13	CASSSPRDRADYGYTF
TRBV11-2	CASSLMSSGNTIYF
TRBV6-1	CASSETTGNYGYTF
TRBV9	CASSFTSTGELFF
TRBV19	CASSIYRENTEAFF
TRBV5-1	CASLAGPSYNEQFF
TRBV7-2	CASSLSAGRTDTQYF
TRBV7-8	CASSFGEADTQYF